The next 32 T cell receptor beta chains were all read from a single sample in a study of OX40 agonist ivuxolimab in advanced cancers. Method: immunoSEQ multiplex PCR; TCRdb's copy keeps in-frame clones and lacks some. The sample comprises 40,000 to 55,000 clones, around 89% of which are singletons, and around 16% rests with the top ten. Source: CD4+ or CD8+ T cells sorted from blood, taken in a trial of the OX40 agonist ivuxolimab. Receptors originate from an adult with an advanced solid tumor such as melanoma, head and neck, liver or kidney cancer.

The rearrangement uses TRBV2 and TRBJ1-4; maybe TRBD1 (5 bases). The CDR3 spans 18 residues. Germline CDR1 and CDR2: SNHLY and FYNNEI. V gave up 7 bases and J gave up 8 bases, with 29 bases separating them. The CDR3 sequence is CASTQFGRAGMIGEKLFF. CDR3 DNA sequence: TGTGCCAGCACCCAGTTCGGCAGGGCGGGGATGATAGGAGAAAAACTGTTTTTT.

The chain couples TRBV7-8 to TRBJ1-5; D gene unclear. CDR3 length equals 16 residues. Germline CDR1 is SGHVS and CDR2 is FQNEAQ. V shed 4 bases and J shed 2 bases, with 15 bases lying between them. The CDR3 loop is CASSSPPGGGNQPQHF. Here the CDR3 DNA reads TGTGCCAGCAGCTCACCCCCCGGTGGGGGCAATCAGCCCCAGCATTTT.

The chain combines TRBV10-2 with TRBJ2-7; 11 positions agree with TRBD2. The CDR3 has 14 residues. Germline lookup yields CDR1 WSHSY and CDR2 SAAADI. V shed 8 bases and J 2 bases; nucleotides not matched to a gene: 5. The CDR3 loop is CASHGTSGPYEQYF. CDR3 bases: TGCGCCAGCCATGGGACTAGCGGACCCTACGAGCAGTACTTC.

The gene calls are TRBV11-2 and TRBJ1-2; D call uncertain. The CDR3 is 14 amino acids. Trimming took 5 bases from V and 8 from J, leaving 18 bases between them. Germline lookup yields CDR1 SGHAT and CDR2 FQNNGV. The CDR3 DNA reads TGTGCCAGCAGCCCCCCTTCATTCCTGGGGGGCTACACCTTC. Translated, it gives CASSPPSFLGGYTF.

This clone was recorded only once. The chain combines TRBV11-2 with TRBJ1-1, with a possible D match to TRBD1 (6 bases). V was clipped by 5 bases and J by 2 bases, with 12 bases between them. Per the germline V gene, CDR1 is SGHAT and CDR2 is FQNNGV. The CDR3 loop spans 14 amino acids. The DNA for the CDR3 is TGTGCCAGCAGCGCAAGGGGGACTAACACTGAAGCTTTCTTT. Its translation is CASSARGTNTEAFF.

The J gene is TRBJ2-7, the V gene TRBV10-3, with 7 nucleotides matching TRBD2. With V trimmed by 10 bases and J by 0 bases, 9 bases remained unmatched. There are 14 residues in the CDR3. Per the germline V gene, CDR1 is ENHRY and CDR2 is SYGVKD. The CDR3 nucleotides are TGTGCCACCGCCAGGGCTAGCGGCTCCTACGAGCAGTACTTC. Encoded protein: CATARASGSYEQYF.

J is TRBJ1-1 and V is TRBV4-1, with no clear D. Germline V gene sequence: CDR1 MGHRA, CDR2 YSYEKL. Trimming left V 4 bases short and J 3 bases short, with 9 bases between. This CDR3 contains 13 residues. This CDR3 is CASSPRVDTEAFF. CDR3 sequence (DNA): TGCGCCAGCAGCCCAAGGGTAGACACTGAAGCTTTCTTT.

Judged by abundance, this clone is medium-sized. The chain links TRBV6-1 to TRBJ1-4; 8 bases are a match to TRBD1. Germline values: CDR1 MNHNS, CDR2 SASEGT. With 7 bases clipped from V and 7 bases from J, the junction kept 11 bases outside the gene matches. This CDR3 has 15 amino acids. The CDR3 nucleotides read TGTGCCAGCAATTTGAATCAGGGGGCGGCTGAAAAACTGTTTTTT. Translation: CASNLNQGAAEKLFF.

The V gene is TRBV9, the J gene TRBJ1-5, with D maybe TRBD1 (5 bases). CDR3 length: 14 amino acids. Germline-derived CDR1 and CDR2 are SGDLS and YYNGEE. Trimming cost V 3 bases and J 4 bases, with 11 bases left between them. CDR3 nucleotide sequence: TGTGCCAGCAGCGATGGGGCACAAAATCAGCCCCAGCATTTT. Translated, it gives CASSDGAQNQPQHF.

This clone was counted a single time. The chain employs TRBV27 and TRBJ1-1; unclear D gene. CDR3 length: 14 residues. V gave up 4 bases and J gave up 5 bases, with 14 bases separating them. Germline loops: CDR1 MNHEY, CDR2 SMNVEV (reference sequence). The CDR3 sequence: CASSYTNVGTEAFF. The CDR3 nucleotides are TGTGCCAGCAGTTATACGAATGTAGGAACTGAAGCTTTCTTT.

CDR3 sequence (DNA): TGTGCCAGCAGCGCCTCACAGGGCTACGAGCAGTACTTC. Protein product: CASSASQGYEQYF. The chain recombines TRBV7-6 with TRBJ2-7; D perhaps matches TRBD1 (6 bases). V lost 5 bases to trimming and J lost 3 bases, with 11 bases between them. The germline V gene encodes CDR1 SGHVS and CDR2 FNYEAQ. This CDR3 contains 13 residues. Full variable domain (missing parts from reference TRBV7-6 and TRBJ2-7): GAGVSQSPRYKVTKRGQDVALRCDPISGHVSLYWYRQALGQGPEFLTYFNYEAQQDKSGLPNDRFSAERPEGSISTLTIQRTEQRDSAMYRCASSASQGYEQYFGPGTRLTVT.

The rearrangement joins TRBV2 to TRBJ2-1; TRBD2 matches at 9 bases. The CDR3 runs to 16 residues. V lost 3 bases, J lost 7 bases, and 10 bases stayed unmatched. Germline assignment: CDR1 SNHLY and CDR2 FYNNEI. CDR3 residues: CASSDIAGAAWNEQFF. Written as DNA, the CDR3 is TGTGCCAGCAGTGACATAGCGGGAGCGGCGTGGAATGAGCAGTTCTTC.

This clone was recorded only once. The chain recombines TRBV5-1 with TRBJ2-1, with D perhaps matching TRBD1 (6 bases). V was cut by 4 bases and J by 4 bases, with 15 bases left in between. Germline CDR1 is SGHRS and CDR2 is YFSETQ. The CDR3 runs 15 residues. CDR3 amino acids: CASSTTDSRYNEQFF. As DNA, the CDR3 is TGCGCCAGCAGCACGACGGACAGCCGGTACAATGAGCAGTTCTTC.

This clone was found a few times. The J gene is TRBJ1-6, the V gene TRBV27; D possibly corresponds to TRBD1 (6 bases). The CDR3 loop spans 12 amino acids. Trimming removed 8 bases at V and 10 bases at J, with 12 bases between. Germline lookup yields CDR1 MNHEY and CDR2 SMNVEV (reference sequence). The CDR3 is CASQQGGSPLHF. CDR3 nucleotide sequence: TGTGCCAGCCAACAGGGAGGGTCACCCCTCCACTTT.

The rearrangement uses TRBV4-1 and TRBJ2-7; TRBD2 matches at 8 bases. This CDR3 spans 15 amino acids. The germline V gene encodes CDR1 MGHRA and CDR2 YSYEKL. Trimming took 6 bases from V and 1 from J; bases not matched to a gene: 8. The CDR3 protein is CASSKLLAASYEQYF. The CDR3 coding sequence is TGCGCCAGCAGTAAATTACTAGCGGCGTCCTACGAGCAGTACTTC.

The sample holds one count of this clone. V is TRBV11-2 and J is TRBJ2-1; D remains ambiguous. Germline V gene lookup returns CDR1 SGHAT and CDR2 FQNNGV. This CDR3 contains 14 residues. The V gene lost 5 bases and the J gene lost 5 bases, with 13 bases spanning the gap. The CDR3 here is CASSKYTANNEQFF. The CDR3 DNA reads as TGTGCCAGCAGCAAATACACAGCTAACAATGAGCAGTTCTTC.

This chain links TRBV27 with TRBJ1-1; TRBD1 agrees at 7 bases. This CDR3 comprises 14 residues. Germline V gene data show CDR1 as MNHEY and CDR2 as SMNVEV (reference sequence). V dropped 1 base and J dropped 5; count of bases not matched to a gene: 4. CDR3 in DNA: TGTGCCAGCAGTTTATACAGGGGTAGGACTGAAGCTTTCTTT. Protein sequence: CASSLYRGRTEAFF.

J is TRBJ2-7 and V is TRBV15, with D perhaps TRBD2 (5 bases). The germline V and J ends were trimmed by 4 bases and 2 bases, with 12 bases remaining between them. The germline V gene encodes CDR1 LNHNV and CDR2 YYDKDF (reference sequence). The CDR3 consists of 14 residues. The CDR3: CATSIGRGPYEQYF. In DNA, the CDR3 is TGTGCCACCAGCATTGGCCGGGGTCCCTACGAGCAGTACTTC.

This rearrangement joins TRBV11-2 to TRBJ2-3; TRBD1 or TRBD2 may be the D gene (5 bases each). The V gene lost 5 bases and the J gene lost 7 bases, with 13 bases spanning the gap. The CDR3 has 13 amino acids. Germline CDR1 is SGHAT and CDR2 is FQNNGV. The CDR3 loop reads CASSLSRDHTQYF. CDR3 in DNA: TGTGCCAGCAGCCTCTCTAGGGACCATACGCAGTATTTT. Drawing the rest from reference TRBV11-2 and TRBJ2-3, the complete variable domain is EAGVAQSPRYKIIEKRQSVAFWCNPISGHATLYWYQQILGQGPKLLIQFQNNGVVDDSQLPKDRFSAERLKGVDSTLKIQPAKLEDSAVYLCASSLSRDHTQYFGPGTRLTVL.

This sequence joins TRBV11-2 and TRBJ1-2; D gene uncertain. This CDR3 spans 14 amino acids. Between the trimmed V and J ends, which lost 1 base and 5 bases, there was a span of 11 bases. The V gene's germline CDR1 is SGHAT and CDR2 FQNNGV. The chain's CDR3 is CASSLVGTAYGYTF. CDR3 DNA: TGTGCCAGCAGCTTAGTAGGCACTGCGTATGGCTACACCTTC.

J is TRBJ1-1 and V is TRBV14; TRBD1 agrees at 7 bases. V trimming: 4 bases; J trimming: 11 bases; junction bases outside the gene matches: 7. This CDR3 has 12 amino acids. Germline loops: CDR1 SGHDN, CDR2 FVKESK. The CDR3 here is CASSPGQASAFF. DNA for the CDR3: TGTGCCAGCAGCCCCGGACAGGCTTCGGCTTTCTTT.

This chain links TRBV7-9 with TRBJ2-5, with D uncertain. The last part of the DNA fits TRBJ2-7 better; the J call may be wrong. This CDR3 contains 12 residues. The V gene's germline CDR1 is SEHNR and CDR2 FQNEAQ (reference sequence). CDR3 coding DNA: TGTGCCAGCAGCTTAAGCGCCTACGAGCAGTACTTC. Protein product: CASSLSAYEQYF.

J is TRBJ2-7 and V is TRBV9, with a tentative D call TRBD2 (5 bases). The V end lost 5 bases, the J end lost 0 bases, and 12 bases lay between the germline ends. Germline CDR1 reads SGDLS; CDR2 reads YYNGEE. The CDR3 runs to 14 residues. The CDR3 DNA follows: TGTGCCAGCAGTGAGGGTGACGGCTCCTACGAGCAGTACTTC. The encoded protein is CASSEGDGSYEQYF.

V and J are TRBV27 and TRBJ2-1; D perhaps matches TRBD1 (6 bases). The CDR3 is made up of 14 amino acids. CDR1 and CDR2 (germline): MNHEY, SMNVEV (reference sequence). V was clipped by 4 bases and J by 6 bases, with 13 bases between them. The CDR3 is CASSYSRGSNEQFF. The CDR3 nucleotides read TGTGCCAGCAGTTACAGCAGGGGCAGCAATGAGCAGTTCTTC.

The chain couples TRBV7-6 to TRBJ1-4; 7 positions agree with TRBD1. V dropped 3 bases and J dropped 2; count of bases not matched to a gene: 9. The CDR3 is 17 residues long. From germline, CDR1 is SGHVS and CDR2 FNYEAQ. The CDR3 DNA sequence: TGTGCCAGCAGCTTGGGTACAGGGGAGGGCACTAATGAAAAACTGTTTTTT. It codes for CASSLGTGEGTNEKLFF.

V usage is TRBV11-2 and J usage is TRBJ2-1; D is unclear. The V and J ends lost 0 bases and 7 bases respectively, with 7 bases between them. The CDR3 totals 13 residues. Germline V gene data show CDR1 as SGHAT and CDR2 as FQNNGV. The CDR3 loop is CASSLDPVNEQFF. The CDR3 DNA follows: TGTGCCAGCAGCTTAGATCCGGTGAATGAGCAGTTCTTC.

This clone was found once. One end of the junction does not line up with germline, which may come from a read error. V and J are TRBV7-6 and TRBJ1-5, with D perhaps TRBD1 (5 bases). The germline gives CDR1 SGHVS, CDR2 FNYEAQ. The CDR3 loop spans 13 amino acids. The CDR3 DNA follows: TGTGCCAGCAGCTTTAGTGGGACTCAGTCCCAGCATTTT. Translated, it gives CASSFSGTQSQHF.

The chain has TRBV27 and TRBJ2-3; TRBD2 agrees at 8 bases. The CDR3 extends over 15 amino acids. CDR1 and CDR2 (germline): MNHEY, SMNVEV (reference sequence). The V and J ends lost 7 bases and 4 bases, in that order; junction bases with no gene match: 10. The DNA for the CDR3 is TGTGCCAGCAACACCAAGCGGGAGAACCCAGATACGCAGTATTTT. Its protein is CASNTKRENPDTQYF.

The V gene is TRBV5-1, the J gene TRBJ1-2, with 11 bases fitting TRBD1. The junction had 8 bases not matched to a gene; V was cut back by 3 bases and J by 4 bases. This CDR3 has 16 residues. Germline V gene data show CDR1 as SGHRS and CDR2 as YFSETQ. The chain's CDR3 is CASSSRLGQGAYGYTF. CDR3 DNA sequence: TGCGCCAGCAGCTCGAGGCTCGGACAGGGGGCCTATGGCTACACCTTC.

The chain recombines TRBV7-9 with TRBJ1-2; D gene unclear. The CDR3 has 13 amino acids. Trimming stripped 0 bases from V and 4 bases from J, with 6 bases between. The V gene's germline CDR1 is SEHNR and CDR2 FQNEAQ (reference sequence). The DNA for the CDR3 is TGTGCCAGCAGCTTAGCGTTGATCTATGGCTACACCTTC. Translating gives CASSLALIYGYTF.

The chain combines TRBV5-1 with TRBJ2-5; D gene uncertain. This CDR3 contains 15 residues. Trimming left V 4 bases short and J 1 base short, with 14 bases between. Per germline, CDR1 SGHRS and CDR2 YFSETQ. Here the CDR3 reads CASSPARLAQETQYF. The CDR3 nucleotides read TGCGCCAGCAGCCCGGCCCGACTTGCCCAAGAGACCCAGTACTTC.

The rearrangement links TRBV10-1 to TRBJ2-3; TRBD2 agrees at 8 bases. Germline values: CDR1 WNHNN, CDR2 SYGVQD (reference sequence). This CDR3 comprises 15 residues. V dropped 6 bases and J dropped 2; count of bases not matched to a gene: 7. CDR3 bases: TGCGCCAGCAGCGATAGCGGGGCTCTCACAGATACGCAGTATTTT. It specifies CASSDSGALTDTQYF.